The clone carrying this T cell receptor (beta chain) was detected ten times or more. Its cognate antigen is unknown. TCRdb reanalysed the reads using MiXCR and keeps one entry per CDR3 protein. This sample has over 300,000 distinct CDR3 sequences, with about a sixth found just once. The germline gives CDR1 MNHEY, CDR2 SVGAGI. The V gene lost 2 bases and the J gene lost 2 bases, with 9 bases spanning the gap. This CDR3 contains 15 residues. This sample is part of a study of T cell repertoires in cytomegalovirus infection. Study findings and constraints: Dominant in the ex vivo response were TCR beta clonotypes restricted by HLA-C and specific for CMV.

Sequencing was done on a sample of PBMCs. The clonotype was recovered from a human donor in good health (CMV status not recorded). Some clones in this sample may be carry-over from other donors' samples. This chain links TRBV6-5 with TRBJ1-4; unclear D gene. The DNA of the CDR3 is TGTGCCAGCAGTTACGTGGGTGCCACTAATGAAAAACTGTTTTTT. Translation: CASSYVGATNEKLFF.